Listed below are T cell receptor beta chains from one sample, sequenced in a study of blood T cell repertoires in COVID-19. Method: immunoSEQ multiplex PCR; TCRdb's copy keeps in-frame clones and lacks some. This sample has some 69,000 clones; roughly four fifths occur once, and the top ten carry 20% to 25%. Specimen: peripheral blood. All receptors come from a woman between 70 and 85 years old with acute or convalescent COVID-19. Both conserved end residues are part of each CDR3. Fields, in order: V gene, J gene, CDR3 protein.

>TRBV27|TRBJ1-2
CASRTAHYGYTF
>TRBV7-2|TRBJ2-7
CASSRTGQYEQYF
>TRBV9|TRBJ2-3
CASSEGGSGSVPDTQYF
>TRBV28|TRBJ1-1
CASSLLGTGSAFF
>TRBV6-5|TRBJ2-2
CASSYSRSYNTGELFF
>TRBV30|TRBJ1-5
CAWTPLGGNQPQHF
>TRBV7-3|TRBJ1-3
CASSSDRSFSGNTIYF
>TRBV27|TRBJ2-1
CASGGGSYNEQFF
>TRBV5-6|TRBJ1-6
CASSSFQVDNSPLHF
>TRBV11-3|TRBJ1-4
CASSQQEKLFF
>TRBV7-2|TRBJ2-7
CASSSASGPSYEQYF
>TRBV21-1|TRBJ2-7
CASSNGRPRYEQYF
>TRBV27|TRBJ1-2
CASSFQGYYGYTF
>TRBV6-5|TRBJ2-1
CASRQAYNEQFF
>TRBV10-3|TRBJ1-1
CAISSQGNTEAFF
>TRBV28|TRBJ1-2
CASSTSGDRRSYGYTF
>TRBV28|TRBJ1-5
CASSDHQGPPNQPQHF
>TRBV6-5|TRBJ1-2
CASSLSHAQNYGYTF
>TRBV5-1|TRBJ2-1
CASGLIGLGGRVNEQFF
>TRBV27|TRBJ1-5
CASSSRALGQPQHF
>TRBV14|TRBJ2-2
CASSQALAGGPKMFGELFF
>TRBV6-5|TRBJ1-1
CASTRGWGLGAFF
>TRBV18|TRBJ1-6
CASSPLADRGNSPLHF
>TRBV5-1|TRBJ1-1
CASSSGQPNTEAFF
>TRBV29-1|TRBJ1-2
CSVEDRLTGGSGYTF
>TRBV4-1|TRBJ1-5
CASSQDPGWDQPQHF
>TRBV11-3|TRBJ1-1
CASSLEARVTNTEAFF
>TRBV4-1|TRBJ1-1
CASSRPPGQTLNTEAFF
>TRBV5-1|TRBJ1-2
CASRPDTSGYTF
>TRBV28|TRBJ2-3
CASSFPPSGLITDTQYF
>TRBV4-1|TRBJ1-6
CASSQDGQGYSPLHF
>TRBV6-2/TRBV6-3|TRBJ2-6
CASSYSGTGANVLTF
>TRBV5-1|TRBJ2-1
CASSSLQRANEQFF
>TRBV28|TRBJ1-3
CASRTGGFGNTIYF
>TRBV12-3/TRBV12-4|TRBJ2-7
CASRDPPDEQYF
>TRBV4-2|TRBJ1-3
CASSQVEADGNTIYF
>TRBV6-5|TRBJ2-1
CASSRDSTIEQFF
>TRBV3-1/TRBV3-2|TRBJ2-1
CASSPGLAHNEQFF
>TRBV27|TRBJ2-3
CASSPRHITDTQYF
>TRBV5-1|TRBJ1-2
CASKQGPNYGYTF
>TRBV9|TRBJ1-4
CASSPRQGPEKLFF
>TRBV6-5|TRBJ1-1
CASSYSTGGVFEAFF